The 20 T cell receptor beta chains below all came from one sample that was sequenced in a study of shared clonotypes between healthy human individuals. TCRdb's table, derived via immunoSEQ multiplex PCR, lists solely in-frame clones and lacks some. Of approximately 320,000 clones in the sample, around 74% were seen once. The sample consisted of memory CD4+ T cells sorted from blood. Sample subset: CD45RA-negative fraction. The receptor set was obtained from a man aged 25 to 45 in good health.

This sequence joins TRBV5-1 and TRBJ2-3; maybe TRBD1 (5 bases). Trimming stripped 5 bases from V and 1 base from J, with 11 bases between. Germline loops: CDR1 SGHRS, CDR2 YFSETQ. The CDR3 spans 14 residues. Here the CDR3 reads CASRTWGGTDTQYF. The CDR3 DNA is TGCGCCAGCAGGACATGGGGCGGCACAGATACGCAGTATTTT.

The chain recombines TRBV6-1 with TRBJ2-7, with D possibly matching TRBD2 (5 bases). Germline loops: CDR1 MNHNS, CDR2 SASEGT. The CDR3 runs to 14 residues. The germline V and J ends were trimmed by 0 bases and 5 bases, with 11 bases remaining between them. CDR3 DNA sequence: TGTGCCAGCAGTGAAGCGACCCCCGGGGACGAGCAGTACTTC. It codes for CASSEATPGDEQYF.

CDR3 nucleotide sequence: TGCGCCAGCAGTTTGAGCGACGAGCAGTACTTC. Its translation is CASSLSDEQYF. The chain recombines TRBV10-2 with TRBJ2-7; unclear D gene. V lost 5 bases and J 5 bases, leaving 7 bases between the germline ends. Germline V gene lookup returns CDR1 WSHSY and CDR2 SAAADI. The CDR3 loop spans 11 amino acids.

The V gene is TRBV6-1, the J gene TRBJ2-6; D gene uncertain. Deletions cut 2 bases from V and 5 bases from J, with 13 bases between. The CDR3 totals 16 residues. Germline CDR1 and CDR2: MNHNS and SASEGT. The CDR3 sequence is CASSEFGNSRANVLTF. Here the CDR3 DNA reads TGTGCCAGCAGTGAATTTGGCAACTCAAGGGCCAACGTCCTGACTTTC.

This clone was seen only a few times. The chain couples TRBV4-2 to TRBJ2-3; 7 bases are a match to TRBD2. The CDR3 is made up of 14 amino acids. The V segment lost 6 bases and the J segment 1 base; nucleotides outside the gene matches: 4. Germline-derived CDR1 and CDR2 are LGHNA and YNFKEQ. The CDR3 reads CASSLSGRTDTQYF. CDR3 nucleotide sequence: TGTGCCAGCAGTCTTAGCGGGCGCACAGATACGCAGTATTTT.

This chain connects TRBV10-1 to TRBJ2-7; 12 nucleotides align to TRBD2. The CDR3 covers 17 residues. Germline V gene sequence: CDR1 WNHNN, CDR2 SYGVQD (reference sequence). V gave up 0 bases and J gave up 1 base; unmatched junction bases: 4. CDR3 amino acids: CASSESALAGGSYEQYF. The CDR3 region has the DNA TGCGCCAGCAGTGAGTCGGCACTAGCGGGAGGATCCTACGAGCAGTACTTC.

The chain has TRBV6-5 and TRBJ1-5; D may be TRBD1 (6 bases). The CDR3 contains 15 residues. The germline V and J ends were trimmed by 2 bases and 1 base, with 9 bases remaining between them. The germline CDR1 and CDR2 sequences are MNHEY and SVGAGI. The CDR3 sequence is CASSYPGESNQPQHF. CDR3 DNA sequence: TGTGCCAGCAGTTACCCAGGGGAGAGCAATCAGCCCCAGCATTTT.

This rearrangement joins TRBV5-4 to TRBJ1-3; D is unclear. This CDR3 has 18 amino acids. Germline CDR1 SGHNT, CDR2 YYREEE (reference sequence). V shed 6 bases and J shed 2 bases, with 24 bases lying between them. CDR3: CASTTSWSSSITGNTIYF. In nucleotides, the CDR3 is TGTGCCAGCACAACTAGTTGGAGCTCATCAATAACTGGAAACACCATATATTTT.

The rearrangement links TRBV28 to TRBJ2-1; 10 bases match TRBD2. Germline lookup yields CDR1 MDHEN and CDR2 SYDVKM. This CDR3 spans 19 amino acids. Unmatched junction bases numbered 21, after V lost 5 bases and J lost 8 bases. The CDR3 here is CASSPLWGLAGGSKHEQFF. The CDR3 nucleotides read TGTGCCAGCAGTCCATTATGGGGATTAGCGGGAGGTTCGAAGCATGAGCAGTTCTTC.

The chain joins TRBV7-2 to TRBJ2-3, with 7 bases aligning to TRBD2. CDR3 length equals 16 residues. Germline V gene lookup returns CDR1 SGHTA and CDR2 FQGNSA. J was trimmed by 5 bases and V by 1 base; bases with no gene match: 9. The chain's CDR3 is CASSLGRGAGLDTQYF. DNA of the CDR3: TGTGCCAGCAGCTTAGGGCGTGGAGCGGGGCTAGATACGCAGTATTTT.

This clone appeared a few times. CDR3 amino acids: CASSSRLAGEETQYF. The CDR3 bases are TGTGCCAGCAGCTCGAGACTAGCGGGAGAAGAGACCCAGTACTTC. The V call is TRBV5-4, the J call TRBJ2-5, with 12 bases identical to TRBD2. Germline CDR1 and CDR2: SGHNT and YYREEE (reference sequence). CDR3 length equals 15 residues. Germline trimming cut 3 bases from V and 3 bases from J; bases unmatched to any gene: 3.

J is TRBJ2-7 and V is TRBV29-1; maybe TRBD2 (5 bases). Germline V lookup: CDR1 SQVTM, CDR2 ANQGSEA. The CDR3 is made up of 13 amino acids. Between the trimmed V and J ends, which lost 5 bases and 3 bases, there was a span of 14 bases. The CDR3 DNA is TGCAGCGTTTTTACCAGCGGATACTACGAGCAGTACTTC. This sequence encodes CSVFTSGYYEQYF.

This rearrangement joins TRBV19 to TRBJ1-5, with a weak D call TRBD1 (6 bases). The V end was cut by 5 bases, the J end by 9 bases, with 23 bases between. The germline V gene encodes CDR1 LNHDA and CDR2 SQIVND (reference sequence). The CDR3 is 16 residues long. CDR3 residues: CASSQGTGGIGWPQHF. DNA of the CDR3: TGTGCCAGTAGTCAGGGGACGGGGGGCATTGGTTGGCCCCAGCATTTT.

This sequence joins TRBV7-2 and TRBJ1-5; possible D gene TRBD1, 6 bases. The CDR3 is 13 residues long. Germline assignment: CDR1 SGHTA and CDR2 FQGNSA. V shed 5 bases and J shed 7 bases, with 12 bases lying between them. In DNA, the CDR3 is TGTGCCAGCAGCGAGACAGGTATGCAGCCCCAGCATTTT. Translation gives CASSETGMQPQHF.

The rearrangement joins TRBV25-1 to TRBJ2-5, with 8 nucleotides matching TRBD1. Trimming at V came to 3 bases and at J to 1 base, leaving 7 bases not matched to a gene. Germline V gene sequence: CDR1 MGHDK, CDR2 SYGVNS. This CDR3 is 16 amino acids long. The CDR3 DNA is TGTGCCAGCAGTGACCGATACAGGGGGATCCAAGAGACCCAGTACTTC. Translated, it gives CASSDRYRGIQETQYF.

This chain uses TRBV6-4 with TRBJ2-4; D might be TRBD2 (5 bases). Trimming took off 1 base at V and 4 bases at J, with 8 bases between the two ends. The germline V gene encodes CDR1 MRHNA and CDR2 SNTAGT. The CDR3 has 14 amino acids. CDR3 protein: CASSDCLAKNIQYF. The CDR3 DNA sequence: TGTGCCAGCAGTGACTGTTTAGCGAAAAACATTCAGTACTTC.

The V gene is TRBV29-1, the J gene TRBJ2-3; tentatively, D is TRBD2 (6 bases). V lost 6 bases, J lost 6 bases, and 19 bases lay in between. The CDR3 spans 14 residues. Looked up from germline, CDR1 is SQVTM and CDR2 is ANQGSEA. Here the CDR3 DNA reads TGCAGCGTCGAGACTAGTCTTCCGGCTGATACGCAGTATTTT. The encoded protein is CSVETSLPADTQYF.

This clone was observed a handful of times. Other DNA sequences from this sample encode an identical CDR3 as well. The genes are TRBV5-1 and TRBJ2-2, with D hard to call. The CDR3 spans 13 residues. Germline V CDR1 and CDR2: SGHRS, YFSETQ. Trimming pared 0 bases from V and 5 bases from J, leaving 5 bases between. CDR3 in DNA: TGCGCCAGCAGCTTGGGGGCTACCGGGGAGCTGTTTTTT. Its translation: CASSLGATGELFF.

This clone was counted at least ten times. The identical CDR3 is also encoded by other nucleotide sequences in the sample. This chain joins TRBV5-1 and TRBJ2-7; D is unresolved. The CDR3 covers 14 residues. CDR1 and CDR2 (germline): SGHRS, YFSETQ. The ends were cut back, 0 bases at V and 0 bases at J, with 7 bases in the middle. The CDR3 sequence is CASSLAGDSYEQYF. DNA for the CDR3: TGCGCCAGCAGCTTGGCGGGTGACTCCTACGAGCAGTACTTC.

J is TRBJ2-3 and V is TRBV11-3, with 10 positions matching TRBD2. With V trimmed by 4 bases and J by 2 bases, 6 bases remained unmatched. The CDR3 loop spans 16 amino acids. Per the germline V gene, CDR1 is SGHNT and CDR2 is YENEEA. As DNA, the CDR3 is TGTGCCAGCAGCTCCTCCCTAGCGGGAGTCACAGATACGCAGTATTTT. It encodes CASSSSLAGVTDTQYF.